This T cell receptor beta chain was captured in a study of shared clonotypes between healthy human individuals. Study results and caveats: Read depth was anticipated to influence clonotype sharing among donors.

Trimming at V came to 8 bases and at J to 0 bases, leaving 10 bases not matched to a gene. This CDR3 has 18 residues. CDR1 and CDR2 from the germline V gene are SSHAT and FNYEAQ (reference sequence). The data were produced by immunoSEQ multiplex PCR, yet TCRdb's version contains in-frame clones alone and is incomplete. The sample lists about 560,000 clones, around 78% seen once, with more than 10% in the top ten. On this clone itself: Antigen: not known.

The chain links TRBV7-7 to TRBJ2-2; 12 nucleotides align to TRBD1. Material for sequencing was PBMCs. The TCR comes from a woman aged 40 to 50 in good health. Some clones in this sample may be carry-over from other donors' samples. CDR3: CASEPGQGAPANTGELFF. The CDR3 DNA follows: TGTGCCAGCGAACCGGGACAGGGGGCTCCCGCGAACACCGGGGAGCTGTTTTTT.